Included here is one TCR beta chain sequence, with context. Antigen specificity is unknown. Germline V gene data show CDR1 as SQVTM and CDR2 as ANQGSEA. There are 14 residues in the CDR3. Trimming took 1 base from V and 2 from J, leaving 12 bases between them. Unique molecular identifiers were carried by the TCR beta cDNA libraries. Some 500,000 cDNA molecules were recovered from an input of roughly 0.95 to 11 million T cells. MiXCR was run by TCRdb on the PCR reads, yielding one entry per CDR3 protein. The data show fewer than 700,000 distinct CDR3 sequences, with roughly 45% seen just once and under 2% held by the top ten. The source of the sample is a study of post-analysis software for immune sequencing data. General study points: Comparison of patients with controls showed five TRBV segments more frequent in patients, TRBV5-6, TRBV5-1 and TRBV20-1 among them.

This sequence originates from a girl aged 10-17 years with multiple sclerosis. The chain joins TRBV29-1 to TRBJ2-7, with unresolved D. The sample comprised blood. The CDR3 here is CSVEGPTPPYEQYF. In nucleotides, the CDR3 is TGCAGCGTTGAAGGGCCAACCCCTCCCTACGAGCAGTACTTC.